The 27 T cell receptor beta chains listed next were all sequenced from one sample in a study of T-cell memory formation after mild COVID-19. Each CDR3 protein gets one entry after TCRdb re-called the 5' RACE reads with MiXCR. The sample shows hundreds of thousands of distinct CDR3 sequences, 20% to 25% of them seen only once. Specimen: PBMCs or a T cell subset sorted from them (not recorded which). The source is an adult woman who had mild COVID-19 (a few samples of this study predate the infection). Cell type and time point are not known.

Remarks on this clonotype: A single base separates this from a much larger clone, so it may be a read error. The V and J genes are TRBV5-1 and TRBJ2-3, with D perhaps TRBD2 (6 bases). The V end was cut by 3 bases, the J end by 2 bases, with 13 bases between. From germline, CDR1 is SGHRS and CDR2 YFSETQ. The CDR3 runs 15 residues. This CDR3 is CASSCSGLDTDTQYF. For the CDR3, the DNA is TGCGCCAGCAGCTGTAGCGGTTTGGACACAGATACGCAGTATTTT. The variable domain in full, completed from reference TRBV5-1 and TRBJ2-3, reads KAGVTQTPRYLIKTRGQQVTLSCSPISGHRSVSWYQQTPGQGLQFLFEYFSETQRNKGNFPGRFSGRQFSNSRSEMNVSTLELGDSALYLCASSCSGLDTDTQYFGPGTRLTVL.

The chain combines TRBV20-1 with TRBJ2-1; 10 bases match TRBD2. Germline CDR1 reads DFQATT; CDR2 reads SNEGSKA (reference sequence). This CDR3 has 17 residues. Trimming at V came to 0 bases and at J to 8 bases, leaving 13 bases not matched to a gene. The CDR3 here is CSAREAPGTSGEYEQFF. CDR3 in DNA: TGCAGTGCTAGAGAAGCGCCTGGAACTAGCGGGGAATATGAGCAGTTCTTC.

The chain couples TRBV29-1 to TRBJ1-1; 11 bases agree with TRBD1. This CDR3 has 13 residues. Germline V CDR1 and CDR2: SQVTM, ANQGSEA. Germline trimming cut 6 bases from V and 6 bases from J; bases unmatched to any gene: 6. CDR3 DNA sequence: TGCAGCGTCTCGGGACAGGGGGGTTCTGAAGCTTTCTTT. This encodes CSVSGQGGSEAFF.

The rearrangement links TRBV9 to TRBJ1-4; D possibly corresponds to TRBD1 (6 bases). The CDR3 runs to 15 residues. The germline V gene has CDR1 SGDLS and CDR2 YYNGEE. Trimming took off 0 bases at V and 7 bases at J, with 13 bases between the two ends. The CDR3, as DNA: TGTGCCAGCAGCGTAGAAGGGGCAGGGGCTGAAAAACTGTTTTTT. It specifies CASSVEGAGAEKLFF.

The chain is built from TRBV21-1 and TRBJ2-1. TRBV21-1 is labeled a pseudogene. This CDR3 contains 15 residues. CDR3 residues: CASSKEASLHNEQFF. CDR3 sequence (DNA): TGTGCCAGCAGCAAAGAGGCCTCTCTACACAATGAGCAGTTCTTC.

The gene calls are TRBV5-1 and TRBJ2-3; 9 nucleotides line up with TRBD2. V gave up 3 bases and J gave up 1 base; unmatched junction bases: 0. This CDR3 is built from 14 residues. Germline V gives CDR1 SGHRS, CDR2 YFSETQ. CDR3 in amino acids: CASSSSGGTDTQYF. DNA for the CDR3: TGCGCCAGCAGCTCTAGCGGGGGCACAGATACGCAGTATTTT.

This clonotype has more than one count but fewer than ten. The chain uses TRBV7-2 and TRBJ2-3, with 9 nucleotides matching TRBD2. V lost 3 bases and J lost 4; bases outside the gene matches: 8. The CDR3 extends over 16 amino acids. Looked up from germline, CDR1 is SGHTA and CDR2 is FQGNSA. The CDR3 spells CASSLGNIAGADTQYF. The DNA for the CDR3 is TGTGCCAGCAGCTTGGGGAACATAGCGGGAGCAGATACGCAGTATTTT. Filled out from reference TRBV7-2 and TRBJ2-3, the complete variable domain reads GAGVSQSPSNKVTEKGKDVELRCDPISGHTALYWYRQSLGQGLEFLIYFQGNSAPDKSGLPSDRFSAERTGGSVSTLTIQRTQQEDSAVYLCASSLGNIAGADTQYFGPGTRLTVL.

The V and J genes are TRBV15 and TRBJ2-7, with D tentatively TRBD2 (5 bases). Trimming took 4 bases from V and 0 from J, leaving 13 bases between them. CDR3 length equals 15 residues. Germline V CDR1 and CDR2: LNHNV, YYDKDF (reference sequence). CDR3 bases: TGTGCCACCAGCATTGAGACGGGGAGCTCCTACGAGCAGTACTTC. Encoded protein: CATSIETGSSYEQYF.

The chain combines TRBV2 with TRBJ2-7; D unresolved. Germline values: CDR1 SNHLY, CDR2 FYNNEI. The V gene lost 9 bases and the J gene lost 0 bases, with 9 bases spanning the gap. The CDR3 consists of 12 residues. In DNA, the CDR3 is TGTGCCAGTCGGAGAACCTCCTACGAGCAGTACTTC. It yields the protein CASRRTSYEQYF.

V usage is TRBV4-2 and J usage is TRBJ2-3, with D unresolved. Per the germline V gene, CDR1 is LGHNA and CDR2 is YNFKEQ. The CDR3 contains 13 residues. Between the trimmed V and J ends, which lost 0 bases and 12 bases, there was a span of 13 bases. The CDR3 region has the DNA TGTGCCAGCAGCCAAGAAAGGTACTACCTTCAGTATTTT. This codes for CASSQERYYLQYF.

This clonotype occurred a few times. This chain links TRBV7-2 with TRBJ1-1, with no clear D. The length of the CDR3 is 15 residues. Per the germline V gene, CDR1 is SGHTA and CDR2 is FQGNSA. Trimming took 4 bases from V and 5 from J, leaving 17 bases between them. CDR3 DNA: TGTGCCAGCAGCTCCCAATGGTCCCTGGGGACTGAAGCTTTCTTT. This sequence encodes CASSSQWSLGTEAFF.

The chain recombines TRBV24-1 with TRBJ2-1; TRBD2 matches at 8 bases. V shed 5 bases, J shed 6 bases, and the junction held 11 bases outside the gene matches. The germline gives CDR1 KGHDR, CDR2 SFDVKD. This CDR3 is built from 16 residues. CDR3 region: CATSGTGTRGFNEQFF. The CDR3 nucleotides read TGTGCCACCAGTGGCACCGGGACTAGGGGTTTCAATGAGCAGTTCTTC.

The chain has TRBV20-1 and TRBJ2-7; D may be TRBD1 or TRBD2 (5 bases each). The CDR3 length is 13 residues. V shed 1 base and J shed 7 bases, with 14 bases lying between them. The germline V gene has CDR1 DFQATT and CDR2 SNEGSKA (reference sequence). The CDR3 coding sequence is TGCAGTGCTAGAGTCCCAGGGAGCTGGGAGCAGTACTTC. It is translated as CSARVPGSWEQYF.

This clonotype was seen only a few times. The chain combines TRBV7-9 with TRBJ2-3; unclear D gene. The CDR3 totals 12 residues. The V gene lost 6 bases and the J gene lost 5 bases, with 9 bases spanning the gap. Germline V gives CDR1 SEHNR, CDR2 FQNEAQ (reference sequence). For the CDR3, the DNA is TGTGCCAGCAGAACCCCCGTAGATACGCAGTATTTT. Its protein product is CASRTPVDTQYF.

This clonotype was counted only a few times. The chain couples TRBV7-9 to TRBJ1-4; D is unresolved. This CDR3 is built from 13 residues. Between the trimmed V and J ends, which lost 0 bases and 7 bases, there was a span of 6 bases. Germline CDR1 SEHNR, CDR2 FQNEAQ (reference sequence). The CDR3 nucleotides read TGTGCCAGCAGCTTAGCCCCTACTGAAAAACTGTTTTTT. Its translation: CASSLAPTEKLFF.

The CDR3 protein is CSACRELGTEAFF. CDR3 sequence (DNA): TGCAGTGCTTGCCGGGAGCTCGGCACTGAAGCTTTCTTT. The chain carries TRBV20-1 and TRBJ1-1; D is unclear. The CDR3 is made up of 13 amino acids. Germline V CDR1 and CDR2: DFQATT, SNEGSKA (reference sequence). The V and J ends lost 5 bases and 4 bases respectively, with 14 bases between them.

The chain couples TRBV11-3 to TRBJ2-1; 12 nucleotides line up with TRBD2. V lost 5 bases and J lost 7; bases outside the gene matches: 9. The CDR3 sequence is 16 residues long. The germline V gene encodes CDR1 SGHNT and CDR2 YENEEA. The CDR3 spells CASSRWTSGDINEQFF. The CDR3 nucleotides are TGTGCCAGCAGCCGATGGACTAGCGGGGACATAAATGAGCAGTTCTTC.

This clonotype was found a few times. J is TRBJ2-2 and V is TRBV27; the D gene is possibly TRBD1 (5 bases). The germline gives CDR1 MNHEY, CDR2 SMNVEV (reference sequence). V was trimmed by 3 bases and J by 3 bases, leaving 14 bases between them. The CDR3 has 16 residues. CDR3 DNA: TGTGCCAGCAGTTTGGGGCTGCATGGGGACACCGGGGAGCTGTTTTTT. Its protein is CASSLGLHGDTGELFF.

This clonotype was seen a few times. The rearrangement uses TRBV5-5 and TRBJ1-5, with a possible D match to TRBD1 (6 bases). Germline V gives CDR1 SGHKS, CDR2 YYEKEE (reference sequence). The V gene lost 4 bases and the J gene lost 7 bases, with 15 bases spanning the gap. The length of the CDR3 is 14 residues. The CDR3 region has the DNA TGTGCCAGCAGCCCGGGGGCCGGGGCCCAGCCCCAGCATTTT. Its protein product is CASSPGAGAQPQHF.

CDR3 nucleotide sequence: TGTGCCAGCAGTTTAGCTACAGGGGAAGACAAAAACATTCAGTACTTC. Its protein product is CASSLATGEDKNIQYF. The rearrangement links TRBV12-3 or TRBV12-4 to TRBJ2-4, with TRBD1 identical over 7 bases. The CDR3 extends over 16 amino acids. Germline trimming cut 0 bases from V and 3 bases from J; bases unmatched to any gene: 5.

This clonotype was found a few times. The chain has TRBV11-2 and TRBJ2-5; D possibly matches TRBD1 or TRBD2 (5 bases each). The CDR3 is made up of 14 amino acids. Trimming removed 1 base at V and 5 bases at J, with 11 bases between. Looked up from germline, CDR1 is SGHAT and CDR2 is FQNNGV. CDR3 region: CASSLGGVVETQYF. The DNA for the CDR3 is TGTGCCAGCAGCTTAGGAGGGGTTGTGGAGACCCAGTACTTC.

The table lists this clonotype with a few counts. Here the CDR3 reads CASSLGAGVETQYF. The CDR3 DNA sequence: TGTGCCAGCAGCTTAGGAGCGGGAGTAGAGACCCAGTACTTC. This chain connects TRBV7-2 to TRBJ2-5, with 8 bases lining up with TRBD2. Germline V gene sequence: CDR1 SGHTA, CDR2 FQGNSA. The ends lost 1 base at V and 4 bases at J; junction bases unmatched: 2. The CDR3 contains 14 residues.

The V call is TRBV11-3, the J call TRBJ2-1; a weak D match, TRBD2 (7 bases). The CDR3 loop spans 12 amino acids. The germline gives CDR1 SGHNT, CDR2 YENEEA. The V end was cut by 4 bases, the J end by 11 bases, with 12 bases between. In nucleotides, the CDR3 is TGTGCCAGCAGCTCGGGGGGCAGCAAGCAGTTCTTC. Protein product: CASSSGGSKQFF.

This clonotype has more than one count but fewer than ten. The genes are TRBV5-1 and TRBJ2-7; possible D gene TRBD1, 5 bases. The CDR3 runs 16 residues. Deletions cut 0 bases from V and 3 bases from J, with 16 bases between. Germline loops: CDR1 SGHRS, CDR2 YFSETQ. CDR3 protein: CASSLDRRVEYYEQYF. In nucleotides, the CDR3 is TGCGCCAGCAGCTTGGATCGCAGGGTTGAGTACTACGAGCAGTACTTC.

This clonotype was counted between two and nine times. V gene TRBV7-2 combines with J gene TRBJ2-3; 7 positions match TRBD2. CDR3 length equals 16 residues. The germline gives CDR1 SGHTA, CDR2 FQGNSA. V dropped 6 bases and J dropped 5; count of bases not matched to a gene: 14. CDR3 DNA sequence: TGTGCCAGCAGACCCGGGAGCGGGAAGGCGGGAGATACGCAGTATTTT. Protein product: CASRPGSGKAGDTQYF.

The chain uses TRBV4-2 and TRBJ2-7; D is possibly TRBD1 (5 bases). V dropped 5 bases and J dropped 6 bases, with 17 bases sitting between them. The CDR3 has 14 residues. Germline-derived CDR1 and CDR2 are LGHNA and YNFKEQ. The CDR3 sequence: CASSLGQGLSEQYF. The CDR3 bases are TGTGCCAGCAGCTTGGGGCAGGGCCTCTCCGAGCAGTACTTC.

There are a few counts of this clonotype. The CDR3 nucleotides read TGTGCCAGCAGTTTAAGGACTAGCGGAGAAGAGACCCAGTACTTC. It translates to CASSLRTSGEETQYF. The genes are TRBV12-3 or TRBV12-4 and TRBJ2-5; TRBD2 aligns across 10 bases. V lost 2 bases to trimming and J lost 3 bases; unmatched junction nucleotides: 3. The CDR3 extends over 15 amino acids.